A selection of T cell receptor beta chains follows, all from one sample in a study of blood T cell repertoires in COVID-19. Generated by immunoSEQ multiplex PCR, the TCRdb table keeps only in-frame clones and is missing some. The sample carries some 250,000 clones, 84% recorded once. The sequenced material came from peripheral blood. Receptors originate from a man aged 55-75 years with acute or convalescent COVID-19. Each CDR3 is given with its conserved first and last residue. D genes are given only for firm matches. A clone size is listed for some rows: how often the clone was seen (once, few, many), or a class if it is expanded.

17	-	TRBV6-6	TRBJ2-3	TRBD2	CASSRRASGGRQDTQYF	TGTGCCAGCAGTCGGAGGGCTAGCGGGGGCCGTCAGGATACGCAGTATTTT
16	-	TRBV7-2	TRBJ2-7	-	CASRLRGAGAMHEQYF	TGTGCCAGCAGATTAAGGGGGGCGGGAGCCATGCACGAGCAGTACTTC
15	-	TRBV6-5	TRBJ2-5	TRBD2	CASSRGLAGQETQYF	TGTGCCAGCAGTCGGGGACTAGCGGGACAAGAGACCCAGTACTTC
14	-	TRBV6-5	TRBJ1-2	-	CASSHIQGGNGYTF	TGTGCCAGCAGTCACATACAGGGTGGGAATGGCTACACCTTC
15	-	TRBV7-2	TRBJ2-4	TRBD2	CASSLFLAGANIQYF	TGTGCCAGCAGCTTGTTCCTAGCGGGTGCAAACATTCAGTACTTC
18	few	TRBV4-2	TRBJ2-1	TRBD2	CASSQGVAASGSLNEQFF	TGTGCCAGCAGCCAAGGGGTCGCGGCTAGCGGGAGCCTCAATGAGCAGTTCTTC
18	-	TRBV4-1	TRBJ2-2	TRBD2	CASSQARLATKFTGELFF	TGCGCCAGCAGCCAGGCCAGACTAGCGACAAAGTTCACCGGGGAGCTGTTTTTT
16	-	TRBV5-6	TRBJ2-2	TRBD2	CASSLGLAGDTGELFF	TGTGCCAGCAGCTTGGGACTAGCGGGGGACACCGGGGAGCTGTTTTTT
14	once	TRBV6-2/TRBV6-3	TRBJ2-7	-	CASSYPPGPYEQYF	TGTGCCAGCAGTTACCCGCCAGGGCCCTACGAGCAGTACTTC
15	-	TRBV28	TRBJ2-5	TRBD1	CASSQGGQGGETQYF	TGTGCCAGCAGTCAAGGGGGACAGGGTGGAGAGACCCAGTACTTC
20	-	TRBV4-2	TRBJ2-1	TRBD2	CASSQGMGGGGPLYYNEQFF	TGTGCCAGCAGCCAAGGTATGGGCGGGGGGGGTCCCCTTTACTACAATGAGCAGTTCTTC
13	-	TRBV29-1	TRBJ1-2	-	CSAKDSLDYGYTF	TGCAGCGCCAAGGACAGTCTAGACTATGGCTACACCTTC
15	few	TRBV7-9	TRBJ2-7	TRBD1	CASSLDGTGGYEQYF	TGTGCCAGCAGCTTAGACGGGACAGGGGGCTACGAGCAGTACTTC
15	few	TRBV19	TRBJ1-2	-	CASSIAGGGDYGYTF	TGTGCCAGTAGTATCGCTGGCGGGGGGGACTATGGCTACACCTTC
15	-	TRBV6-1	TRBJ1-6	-	CASSETLYYNSPLHF	TGTGCCAGCAGTGAGACACTCTACTATAATTCACCCCTCCACTTT
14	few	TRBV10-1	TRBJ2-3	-	CASSDSVSTDTQYF	TGCGCCAGCAGTGACTCGGTTAGCACAGATACGCAGTATTTT
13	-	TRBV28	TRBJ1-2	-	CASSLSAGYGYTF	TGTGCCAGCAGTTTGTCGGCAGGGTATGGCTACACCTTC
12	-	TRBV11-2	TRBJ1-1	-	CASSLGNSEAFF	TGTGCCAGCAGCTTAGGAAACTCTGAAGCTTTCTTT
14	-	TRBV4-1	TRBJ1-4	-	CASSRGLGNEKLFF	TGCGCCAGCAGCCGGGGGCTGGGAAATGAAAAACTGTTTTTT
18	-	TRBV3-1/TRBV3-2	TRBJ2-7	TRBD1	CASSQGTGGLPGHYEQYF	TGTGCCAGCAGCCAGGGGACAGGGGGACTGCCGGGACACTACGAGCAGTACTTC
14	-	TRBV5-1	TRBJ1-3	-	CASSLAGRGNTIYF	TGCGCCAGCAGCTTGGCCGGCAGGGGAAACACCATATATTTT
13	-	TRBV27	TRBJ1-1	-	CASMKLMNTEAFF	TGTGCCAGCATGAAGCTTATGAACACTGAAGCTTTCTTT
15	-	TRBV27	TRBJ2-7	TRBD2	CASSSASGNSYEQYF	TGTGCCAGCAGCAGCGCTAGCGGAAACTCCTACGAGCAGTACTTC
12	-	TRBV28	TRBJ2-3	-	CASSLYSDTQYF	TGTGCCAGCAGTTTGTACTCCGATACGCAGTATTTT
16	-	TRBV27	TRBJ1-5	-	CASRNGNTLSNQPQHF	TGTGCCAGCAGGAACGGGAATACTTTGAGCAATCAGCCCCAGCATTTT
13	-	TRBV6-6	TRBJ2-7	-	CASQLPGSYEQYF	TGTGCCAGCCAACTACCGGGGTCCTACGAGCAGTACTTC
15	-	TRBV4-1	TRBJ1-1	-	CASSQDSRADTEAFF	TGCGCCAGCAGCCAAGATAGCAGGGCCGACACTGAAGCTTTCTTT
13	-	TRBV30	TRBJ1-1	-	CAWSLGGGSEAFF	TGTGCCTGGAGTTTAGGGGGAGGGTCTGAAGCTTTCTTT
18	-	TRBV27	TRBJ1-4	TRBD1	CASRPTGVGAATNEKLFF	TGTGCCAGCAGGCCGACAGGGGTAGGGGCTGCAACTAATGAAAAACTGTTTTTT
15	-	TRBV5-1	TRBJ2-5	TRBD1	CASSLRQGTGETQYF	TGCGCCAGCAGCTTAAGACAGGGGACAGGAGAGACCCAGTACTTC
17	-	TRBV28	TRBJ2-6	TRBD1	CASRPQGAPSGANVLTF	TGTGCCAGCAGACCGCAGGGGGCCCCCTCTGGGGCCAACGTCCTGACTTTC
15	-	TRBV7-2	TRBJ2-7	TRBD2	CASSLTASGVYEQYF	TGTGCCAGCAGCTTAACGGCTAGCGGAGTATACGAGCAGTACTTC
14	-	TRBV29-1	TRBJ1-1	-	CSVPTLSRDTEAFF	TGCAGCGTTCCCACCCTCAGCAGGGACACTGAAGCTTTCTTT
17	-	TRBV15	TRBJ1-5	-	CATSRERQVYSNQPQHF	TGTGCCACCAGCAGAGAAAGACAGGTATATAGCAATCAGCCCCAGCATTTT
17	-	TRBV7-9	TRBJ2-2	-	CASSPLGGPRNTGELFF	TGTGCCAGCAGCCCACTCGGGGGTCCGCGGAATACCGGGGAGCTGTTTTTT
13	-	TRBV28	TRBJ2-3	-	CASSLAGADTQYF	TGTGCCAGCAGCCTAGCTGGCGCAGATACGCAGTATTTT
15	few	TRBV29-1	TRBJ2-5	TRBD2	CSVRSGTSHQETQYF	TGCAGCGTGAGATCCGGGACTAGCCACCAAGAGACCCAGTACTTC
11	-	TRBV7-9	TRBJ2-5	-	CASSSGETQYF	TGTGCCAGCAGTTCAGGGGAGACCCAGTACTTC
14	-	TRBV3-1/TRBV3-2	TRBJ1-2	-	CASSQDLPNYGYTF	TGTGCCAGCAGCCAAGATCTTCCCAACTATGGCTACACCTTC
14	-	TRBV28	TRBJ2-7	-	CASSLWDSRYEQYF	TGTGCCAGCAGTTTATGGGACTCCAGGTACGAGCAGTACTTC
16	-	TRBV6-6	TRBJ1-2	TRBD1	CASSSRQGAFNYGYTF	TGTGCCAGCAGTTCTCGACAGGGGGCTTTTAACTATGGCTACACCTTC
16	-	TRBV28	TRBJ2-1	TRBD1	CASSFRGTGVYNEQFF	TGTGCCAGCAGTTTTCGCGGGACAGGCGTCTACAATGAGCAGTTCTTC
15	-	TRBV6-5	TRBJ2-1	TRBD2	CASSPGTSSYNEQFF	TGTGCCAGCAGCCCGGGGACTAGCTCCTACAATGAGCAGTTCTTC
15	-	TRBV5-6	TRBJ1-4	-	CASSLYGVTNEKLFF	TGTGCCAGCAGCTTGTACGGTGTTACTAATGAAAAACTGTTTTTT
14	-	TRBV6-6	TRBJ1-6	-	CASSTRTQNSPLHF	TGTGCCAGCAGTACGAGGACTCAGAATTCACCCCTCCACTTT
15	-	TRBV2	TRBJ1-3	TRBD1	CASRTGRGSGNTIYF	TGTGCCAGCCGGACAGGGAGGGGTTCTGGAAACACCATATATTTT
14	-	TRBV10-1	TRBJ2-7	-	CASSHCIRSLEQYF	TGCGCCAGCAGTCACTGTATTCGTAGCCTCGAGCAGTACTTC
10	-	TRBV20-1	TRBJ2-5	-	CSAPRETQYF	TGCAGTGCCCCGAGAGAGACCCAGTACTTC
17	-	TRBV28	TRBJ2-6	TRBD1	CASSLFGQGFGANVLTF	TGTGCCAGCAGTTTATTCGGACAGGGCTTTGGGGCCAACGTCCTGACTTTC